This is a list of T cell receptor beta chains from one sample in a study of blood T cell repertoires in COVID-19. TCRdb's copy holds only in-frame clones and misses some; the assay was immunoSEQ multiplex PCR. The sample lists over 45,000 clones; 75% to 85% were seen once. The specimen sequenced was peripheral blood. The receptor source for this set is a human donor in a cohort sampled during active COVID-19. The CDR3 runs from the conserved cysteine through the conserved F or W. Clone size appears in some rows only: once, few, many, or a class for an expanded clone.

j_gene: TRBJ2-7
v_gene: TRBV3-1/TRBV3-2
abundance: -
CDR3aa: CASRHWTSGRANEQYF

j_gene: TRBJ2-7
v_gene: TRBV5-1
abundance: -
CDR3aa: CASSEQAYEQYF

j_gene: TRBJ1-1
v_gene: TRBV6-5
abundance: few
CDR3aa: CASSYRARAEAFF

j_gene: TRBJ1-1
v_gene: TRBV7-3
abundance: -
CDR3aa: CASSSPKYSEAFF

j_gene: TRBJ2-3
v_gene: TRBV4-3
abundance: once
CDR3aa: CASSARQVTDTQYF

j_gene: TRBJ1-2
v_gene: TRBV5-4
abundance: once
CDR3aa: CASSLRSGTGGYGYTF

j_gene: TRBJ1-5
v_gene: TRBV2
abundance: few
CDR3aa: CASGGSNQPQHF

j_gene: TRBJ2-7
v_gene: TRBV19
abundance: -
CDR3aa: CASSTYRERFYEQYF

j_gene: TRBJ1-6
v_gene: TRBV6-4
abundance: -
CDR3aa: CASSRGGNSPLHF

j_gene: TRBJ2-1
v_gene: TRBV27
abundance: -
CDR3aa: CASRTLAGTPYNEQFF

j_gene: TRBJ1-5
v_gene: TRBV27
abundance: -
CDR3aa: CASRSPGQPQHF

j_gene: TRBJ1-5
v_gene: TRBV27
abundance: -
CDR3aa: CASRSGLLSNQPQHF

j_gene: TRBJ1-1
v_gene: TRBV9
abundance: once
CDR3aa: CASSADSVWNTEAFF

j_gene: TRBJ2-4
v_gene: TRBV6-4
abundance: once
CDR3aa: CANSGVAKNIQYF

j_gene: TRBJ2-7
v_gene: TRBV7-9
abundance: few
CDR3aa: CASSLQGGSYEQYF

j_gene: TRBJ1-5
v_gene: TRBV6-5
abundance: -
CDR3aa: CASSGGYSNQPQHF

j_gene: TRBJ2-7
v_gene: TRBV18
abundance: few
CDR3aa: CASSPPSITYEQYF

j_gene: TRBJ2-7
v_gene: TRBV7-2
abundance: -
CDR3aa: CASSLGQEPLNYEQYF

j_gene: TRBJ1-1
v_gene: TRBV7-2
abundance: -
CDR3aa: CASSPMADTEAFF

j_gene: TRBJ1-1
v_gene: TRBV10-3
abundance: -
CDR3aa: CAIGTGASEAFF

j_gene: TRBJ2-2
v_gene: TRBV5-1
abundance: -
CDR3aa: CASSHTSGSYTGELFF

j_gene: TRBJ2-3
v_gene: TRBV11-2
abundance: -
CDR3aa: CASSLGGGTDTQYF

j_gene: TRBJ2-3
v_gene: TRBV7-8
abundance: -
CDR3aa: CASSLVGLAGGRADTQYF

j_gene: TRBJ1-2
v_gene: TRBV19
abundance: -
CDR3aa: CASSMGEGTVNYINYGYTF

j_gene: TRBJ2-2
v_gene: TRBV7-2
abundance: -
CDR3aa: CASSLVAAGHTGELFF

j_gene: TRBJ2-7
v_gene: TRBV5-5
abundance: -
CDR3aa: CASSPWRLDYEQYF

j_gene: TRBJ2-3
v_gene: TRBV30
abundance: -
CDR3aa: CAWSKGVGGGPTDTQYF

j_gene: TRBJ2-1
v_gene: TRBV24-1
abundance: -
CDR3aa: CATSEGLAGAEQFF

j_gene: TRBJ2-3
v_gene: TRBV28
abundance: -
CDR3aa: CASSPTGTYTDTQYF

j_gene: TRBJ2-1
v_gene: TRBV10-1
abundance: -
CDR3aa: CASSDTGTRGSNEQFF

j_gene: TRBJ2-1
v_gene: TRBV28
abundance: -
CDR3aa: CASSLRLALYNEQFF

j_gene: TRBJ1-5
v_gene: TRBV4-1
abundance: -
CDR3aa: CASSQPRTGGNQPQHF

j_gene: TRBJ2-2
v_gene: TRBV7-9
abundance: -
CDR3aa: CASSILAGVITGELFF

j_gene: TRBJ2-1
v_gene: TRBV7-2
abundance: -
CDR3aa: CASPPAGVTYNEQFF

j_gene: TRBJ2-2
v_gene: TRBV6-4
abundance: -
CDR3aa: CASSDSSGNTGELFF

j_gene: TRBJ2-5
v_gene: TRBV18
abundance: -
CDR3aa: CASSWTEGNQETQYF

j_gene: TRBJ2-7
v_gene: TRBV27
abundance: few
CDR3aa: CASSALAESYEQYF

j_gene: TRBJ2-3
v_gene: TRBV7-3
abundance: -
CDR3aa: CASSPGTTDTQYF

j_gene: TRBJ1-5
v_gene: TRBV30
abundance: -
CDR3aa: CAWSPKTGGVGQPQHF

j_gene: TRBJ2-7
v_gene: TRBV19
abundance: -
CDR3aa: CASSNSLGF

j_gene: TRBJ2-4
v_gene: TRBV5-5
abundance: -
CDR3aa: CASSLSGLAKNIQYF

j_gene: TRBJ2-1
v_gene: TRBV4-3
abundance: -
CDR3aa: CASSQRLADPVGSYNEQFF

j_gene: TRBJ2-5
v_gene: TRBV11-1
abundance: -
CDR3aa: CASSSGMETQYF

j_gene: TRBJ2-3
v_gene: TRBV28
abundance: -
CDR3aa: CASPPGQTTDTQYF

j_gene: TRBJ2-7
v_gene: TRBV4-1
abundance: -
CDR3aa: CASSQAGTGFNEQYF